A selection of T cell receptor beta chains follows, all from one sample in a study of blood T cell repertoires in COVID-19. Generated by immunoSEQ multiplex PCR, the TCRdb table keeps only in-frame clones and is missing some. The sample lists 350,000 or so clones; nearly 90% were seen once. The specimen sequenced was peripheral blood. These receptors were collected from a man aged 18 to 35 with active or convalescent COVID-19. Each CDR3 is given with its conserved first and last residue. The order of the fields is J gene, V gene, CDR3 protein.

j_call: TRBJ1-1
v_call: TRBV19
cdr3_aa: CASSIQGGNTEAFF

j_call: TRBJ2-1
v_call: TRBV6-5
cdr3_aa: CASSYGSSYNEQFF

j_call: TRBJ2-7
v_call: TRBV4-3
cdr3_aa: CASSQEQAGSSYEQYF

j_call: TRBJ2-4
v_call: TRBV6-5
cdr3_aa: CASSYLQGNIQYF

j_call: TRBJ2-5
v_call: TRBV19
cdr3_aa: CASSPHRGLAGSKAQYF

j_call: TRBJ1-3
v_call: TRBV7-2
cdr3_aa: CASSLTITGSGNTIYF

j_call: TRBJ2-2
v_call: TRBV7-9
cdr3_aa: CASSLGTTGNTGELFF

j_call: TRBJ1-1
v_call: TRBV12-3/TRBV12-4
cdr3_aa: CASSLGQNTEAFF

j_call: TRBJ1-3
v_call: TRBV4-3
cdr3_aa: CASSQGGTGLAGNTIYF

j_call: TRBJ2-5
v_call: TRBV7-6
cdr3_aa: CASSSPGGWRGAQYF

j_call: TRBJ2-7
v_call: TRBV9
cdr3_aa: CASSPEGRGDEQYF

j_call: TRBJ1-5
v_call: TRBV2
cdr3_aa: CASADQGGNQPQHF

j_call: TRBJ2-7
v_call: TRBV15
cdr3_aa: CATSREVSGYEQYF

j_call: TRBJ2-2
v_call: TRBV28
cdr3_aa: CASSLSRGSGELFF

j_call: -
v_call: TRBV28
cdr3_aa: CASSRPRGGWETQYF

j_call: TRBJ1-6
v_call: TRBV3-1/TRBV3-2
cdr3_aa: CASSQDRRASPLHF

j_call: TRBJ1-4
v_call: TRBV24-1
cdr3_aa: CATMGDRGDTNEKLFF

j_call: TRBJ2-5
v_call: TRBV7-9
cdr3_aa: CASSSNRVQETQYF

j_call: TRBJ1-1
v_call: TRBV28
cdr3_aa: CASCPSGANTEAFF

j_call: TRBJ2-2
v_call: TRBV14
cdr3_aa: CASSQVYGTGELFF

j_call: TRBJ1-2
v_call: TRBV2
cdr3_aa: CASRKDRGSANYGYTF

j_call: TRBJ2-1
v_call: TRBV7-3
cdr3_aa: CASSLRSGQGSEQFF

j_call: TRBJ2-3
v_call: TRBV5-4
cdr3_aa: CASSLLRLSGSGGDTQYF

j_call: TRBJ2-2
v_call: TRBV7-2
cdr3_aa: CASSPGTGVAGELFF

j_call: TRBJ2-1
v_call: TRBV5-1
cdr3_aa: CASSSGGNNEQFF

j_call: TRBJ1-2
v_call: TRBV7-9
cdr3_aa: CATDRVMAWGYTF

j_call: TRBJ2-7
v_call: TRBV5-1
cdr3_aa: CASSPRGTGSSYEQYF

j_call: TRBJ2-3
v_call: TRBV6-2/TRBV6-3
cdr3_aa: CASSYSTGLAGGSTDTQYF

j_call: TRBJ2-1
v_call: TRBV5-5
cdr3_aa: CASSLTGSNEQFF

j_call: TRBJ1-1
v_call: TRBV5-7
cdr3_aa: CASSFGVTGALTEAFF

j_call: TRBJ1-2
v_call: TRBV14
cdr3_aa: CASSPEVNANYGYTF

j_call: TRBJ1-1
v_call: TRBV4-2
cdr3_aa: CASSQEDTNTEAFF

j_call: TRBJ1-1
v_call: TRBV28
cdr3_aa: CASSLLGANTEAFF

j_call: TRBJ1-3
v_call: TRBV29-1
cdr3_aa: CSAQTGVGNTIYF

j_call: TRBJ2-3
v_call: TRBV18
cdr3_aa: CASSQETGPADTQYF

j_call: TRBJ1-4
v_call: TRBV27
cdr3_aa: CASSEGTGYLSKLFF

j_call: TRBJ2-5
v_call: TRBV11-2
cdr3_aa: CASSLSRRKETQYF

j_call: TRBJ1-2
v_call: TRBV27
cdr3_aa: CASSLGGGNRRDYGYTF

j_call: TRBJ2-5
v_call: TRBV3-1/TRBV3-2
cdr3_aa: CASSQGNCGETQYF

j_call: TRBJ1-4
v_call: TRBV15
cdr3_aa: CATSAGQGANEKLFF

j_call: TRBJ1-1
v_call: TRBV28
cdr3_aa: CASNRDREDTEAFF

j_call: TRBJ2-3
v_call: TRBV11-2
cdr3_aa: CASSLGVKGQGPSTDTQYF

j_call: TRBJ2-1
v_call: TRBV11-3
cdr3_aa: CASSLLGKHNEQFF

j_call: TRBJ2-1
v_call: TRBV6-6
cdr3_aa: CASSYPGVNEQFF

j_call: TRBJ2-2
v_call: TRBV10-2
cdr3_aa: CAAGSVLSGELFF

j_call: TRBJ2-6
v_call: TRBV28
cdr3_aa: CASSPLTGGPSGANVLTF

j_call: TRBJ2-1
v_call: TRBV5-5
cdr3_aa: CASSLVSYNEQFF

j_call: TRBJ2-1
v_call: TRBV14
cdr3_aa: CASSQDPSPTAPWRNEQFF